This TCR beta chain derives from a study of blood T cell repertoires in COVID-19. Across the whole study: Nucleic acid was either cDNA or gDNA, and it came from T cells, B-cell-depleted T cells, or PBMCs.

Libraries were prepared by immunoSEQ multiplex PCR; TCRdb keeps only in-frame clonotypes and omits some of them. The data hold roughly 220,000 clones, with around 80% observed a single time. There are 16 residues in the CDR3. Per the germline V gene, CDR1 is LNHDA and CDR2 is SQIVND (reference sequence). Trimming cost V 2 bases and J 4 bases, with 15 bases left between them. This chain joins TRBV19 and TRBJ2-4; D might be TRBD2 (6 bases). The clonotype was recovered from a woman in her thirties or forties who had recovered from COVID-19. Input material: peripheral blood. CDR3 protein: CASSIRGLGLKNIQYF. CDR3 DNA: TGTGCCAGTAGTATAAGAGGGTTGGGACTTAAAAACATTCAGTACTTC.